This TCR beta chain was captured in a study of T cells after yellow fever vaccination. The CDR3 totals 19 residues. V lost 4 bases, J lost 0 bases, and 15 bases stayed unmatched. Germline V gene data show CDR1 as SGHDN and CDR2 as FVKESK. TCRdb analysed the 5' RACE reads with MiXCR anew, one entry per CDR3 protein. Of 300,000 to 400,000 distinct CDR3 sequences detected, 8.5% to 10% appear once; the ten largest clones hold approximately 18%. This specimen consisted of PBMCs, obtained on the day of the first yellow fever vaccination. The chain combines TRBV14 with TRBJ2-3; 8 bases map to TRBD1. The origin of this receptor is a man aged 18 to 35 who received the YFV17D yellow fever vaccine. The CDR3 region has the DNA TGTGCCAGCAGCCGCCGGACAGGGCCCTTAGCTCCTAGCACAGATACGCAGTATTTT. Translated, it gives CASSRRTGPLAPSTDTQYF.